The 9 T cell receptor beta chains below were found in one sample sequenced in a study. TCRdb itself ran the RT-PCR reads through MiXCR, one entry per CDR3 protein. The sample has 550,000 to 750,000 distinct CDR3 sequences; about 14% are singletons. Sequencing was done on a sample of memory CD4+ T cells from blood. These receptors all come from a female donor in good health, serving as a healthy control.

This clonotype was counted many times. The chain carries TRBV5-1 and TRBJ2-5, with D uncertain. Trimming took off 0 bases at V and 3 bases at J, with 9 bases between the two ends. Per germline, CDR1 SGHRS and CDR2 YFSETQ. There are 14 residues in the CDR3. DNA of the CDR3: TGCGCCAGCAGCTTGGGCAGCCCGGAAGAGACCCAGTACTTC. This translates into CASSLGSPEETQYF.

This clonotype has more than one count but fewer than ten. V gene TRBV27 combines with J gene TRBJ2-3; 7 bases are shared with TRBD1. The J segment lost 1 base and the V segment lost 6 bases, leaving 13 bases of the junction unmatched. The CDR3 extends over 17 amino acids. Germline values: CDR1 MNHEY, CDR2 SMNVEV (reference sequence). This chain's CDR3 is CASSSRTGTARTDTQYF. The CDR3, as DNA: TGTGCCAGCAGCTCCCGGACCGGGACAGCCCGCACAGATACGCAGTATTTT.

This clonotype was seen only a few times. The chain uses TRBV6-2 or TRBV6-3 and TRBJ2-5; the match to TRBD2 covers 7 bases. In germline, CDR1 is MNHEY, CDR2 SVGEGT. The CDR3 runs to 13 residues. V trimming: 6 bases; J trimming: 7 bases; junction bases outside the gene matches: 8. The CDR3 sequence: CASSSAGVGTQYF. DNA of the CDR3: TGTGCCAGCAGCTCCGCGGGGGTAGGGACCCAGTACTTC.

The chain couples TRBV5-8 to TRBJ1-4; 8 bases map to TRBD1. The germline CDR1 and CDR2 sequences are SGHTS and YDEGEE. J was trimmed by 8 bases and V by 3 bases; bases with no gene match: 9. CDR3 length: 15 amino acids. The CDR3 DNA reads TGTGCCAGCAGCTATACGGGACAGGCGGCGGAAAAACTGTTTTTT. Protein: CASSYTGQAAEKLFF.

The chain recombines TRBV6-5 with TRBJ2-3, with TRBD2 matching over 9 bases. This CDR3 has 16 amino acids. Trimming took 0 bases from V and 2 from J; bases not matched to a gene: 3. In germline, CDR1 is MNHEY, CDR2 SVGAGI. CDR3 nucleotide sequence: TGTGCCAGCAGTTACTCGCTAGCGGGACCCACAGATACGCAGTATTTT. The encoded protein is CASSYSLAGPTDTQYF.

This clonotype was observed a handful of times. The chain uses TRBV6-1 and TRBJ1-5; D not certain. Germline values: CDR1 MNHNS, CDR2 SASEGT. Trimming took off 0 bases at V and 5 bases at J, with 11 bases between the two ends. This CDR3 comprises 15 residues. The CDR3 bases are TGTGCCAGCAGTGAAGCGGGAGGGTTCGATCAGCCCCAGCATTTT. Translating gives CASSEAGGFDQPQHF.

This clonotype was observed a handful of times. The gene calls are TRBV20-1 and TRBJ2-3, with D unresolved. V was pared by 1 base and J by 3 bases, with 8 bases between. The CDR3 spans 13 residues. Per the germline V gene, CDR1 is DFQATT and CDR2 is SNEGSKA (reference sequence). CDR3 nucleotide sequence: TGCAGTGCTAGAGTGGACCGGACAGATACGCAGTATTTT. This translates into CSARVDRTDTQYF.

This clonotype was counted ten times or more. V and J are TRBV4-2 and TRBJ2-7; a weak D match, TRBD1 (6 bases). This CDR3 has 16 residues. CDR1 and CDR2 (germline): LGHNA, YNFKEQ. V gave up 2 bases and J gave up 0 bases, with 14 bases separating them. The CDR3 nucleotides are TGTGCCAGCAGCCAACCCCCCCGACAGGTCTCCTACGAGCAGTACTTC. Amino acids: CASSQPPRQVSYEQYF.

This clonotype was recorded a few times. The chain employs TRBV7-2 and TRBJ2-5; D is perhaps TRBD1 (6 bases). Per germline, CDR1 SGHTA and CDR2 FQGNSA. The CDR3 is 15 residues long. Trimming took 0 bases from V and 5 from J, leaving 13 bases between them. Here the CDR3 DNA reads TGTGCCAGCAGCTTAGCTGCTCGGCAGGGGGAGACCCAGTACTTC. As protein: CASSLAARQGETQYF.